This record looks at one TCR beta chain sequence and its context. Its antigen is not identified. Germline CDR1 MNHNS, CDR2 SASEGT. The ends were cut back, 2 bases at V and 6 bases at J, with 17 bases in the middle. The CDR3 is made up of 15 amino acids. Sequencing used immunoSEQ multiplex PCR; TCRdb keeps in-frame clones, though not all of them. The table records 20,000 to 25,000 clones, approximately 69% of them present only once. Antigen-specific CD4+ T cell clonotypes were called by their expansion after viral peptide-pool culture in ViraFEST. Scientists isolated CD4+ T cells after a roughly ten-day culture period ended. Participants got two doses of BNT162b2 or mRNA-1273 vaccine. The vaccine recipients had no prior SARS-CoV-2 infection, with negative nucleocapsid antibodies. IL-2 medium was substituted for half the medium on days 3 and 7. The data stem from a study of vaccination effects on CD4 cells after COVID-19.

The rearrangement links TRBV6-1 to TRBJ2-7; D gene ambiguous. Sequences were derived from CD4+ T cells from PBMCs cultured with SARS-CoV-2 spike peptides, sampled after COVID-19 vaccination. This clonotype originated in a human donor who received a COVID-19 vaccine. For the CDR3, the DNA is TGTGCCAGCAGTGAACCCTCTACAGTTGTGGCCGAGCAGTACTTC. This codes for CASSEPSTVVAEQYF.